Reported below is one TCR beta chain. Antigen specificity is unknown. Produced via immunoSEQ multiplex PCR; TCRdb's table is partial and in-frame only. This sample has about 45,000 clones, with approximately 78% found just once. The time point here: recipient sample about 28 days before transplant, after cytoreduction. The data were obtained in a study of T cell clonotyping in hematopoietic cell transplantation. In the study overall: Cytoreduction preceded collection of pretransplant recipient samples. Study-level findings and limits: Pathologically expanded recipient clonotypes increased progressively from day 30 to day 180 as diversity fell. At the given depth, recipient repertoires were over 95% de novo clonotypes.

Trimming left V 1 base short and J 1 base short, with 11 bases between. This CDR3 comprises 15 residues. Germline CDR1 and CDR2: SGHRS and YFSETQ. This receptor was taken from a man aged 55 to 70 with myelodysplastic syndrome. Some clones in this sample may be carry-over from other donors' samples. The source material was peripheral blood mononuclear cells, sampled before stem cell transplant. The rearrangement links TRBV5-1 to TRBJ1-1; D is ambiguous. The CDR3 sequence: CASSLWVEGNTEAFF. Written as DNA, the CDR3 is TGCGCCAGCAGCTTGTGGGTGGAAGGGAACACTGAAGCTTTCTTT. Full variable domain (rest looked up from reference TRBV5-1 and TRBJ1-1): KAGVTQTPRYLIKTRGQQVTLSCSPISGHRSVSWYQQTPGQGLQFLFEYFSETQRNKGNFPGRFSGRQFSNSRSEMNVSTLELGDSALYLCASSLWVEGNTEAFFGQGTRLTVV.